This T cell receptor beta chain derives from a study of T cell responses to AZD1222 COVID-19 vaccine. Study results and limitations: Baseline serology detected seropositivity in only six AZD1222 recipients. Rises in breadth and depth of Spike-specific TCRs came after two AZD1222 doses. Clonal diversity was possibly underestimated; the donors were predominantly white British and more often female.

Of note for this clone: Its antigen is unknown.

This CDR3 has 15 amino acids. Per germline, CDR1 LGHDT and CDR2 YNNKEL (reference sequence). The V end was cut by 2 bases, the J end by 7 bases, with 12 bases between. Sequencing used immunoSEQ multiplex PCR; TCRdb keeps in-frame clones, though not all of them. Of under 110,000 clones detected, 75% to 95% appear once; the ten largest clones hold under 1.5%. The chain employs TRBV3-1 (or the pseudogene TRBV3-2) and TRBJ1-6; no reliable D call. The sequencing here drew on peripheral blood, taken on day 0 of AZD1222 vaccination. The TCR originated in an adult in good health. The CDR3 DNA sequence: TGTGCCAGCAGCCAATACCCCAACGGGAATTCACCCCTCCACTTT. Amino acid sequence: CASSQYPNGNSPLHF.